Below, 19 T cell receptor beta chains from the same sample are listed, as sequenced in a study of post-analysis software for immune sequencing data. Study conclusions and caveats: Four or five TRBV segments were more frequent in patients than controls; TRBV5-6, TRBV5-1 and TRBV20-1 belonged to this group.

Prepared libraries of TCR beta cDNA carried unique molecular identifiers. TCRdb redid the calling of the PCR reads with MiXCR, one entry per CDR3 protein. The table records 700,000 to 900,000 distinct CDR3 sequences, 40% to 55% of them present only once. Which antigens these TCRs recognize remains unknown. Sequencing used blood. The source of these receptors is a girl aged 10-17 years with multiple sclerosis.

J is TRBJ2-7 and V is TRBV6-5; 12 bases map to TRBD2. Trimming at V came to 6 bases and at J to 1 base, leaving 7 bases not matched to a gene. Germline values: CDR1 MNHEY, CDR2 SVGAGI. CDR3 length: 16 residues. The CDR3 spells CASSKRTSGESYEQYF. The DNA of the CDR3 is TGTGCCAGCAGCAAGCGGACTAGCGGGGAATCCTACGAGCAGTACTTC.

The DNA of the CDR3 is TGCAGTGCCGACTTCCTCCGGGGACATGAGCAGTTCTTC. This sequence encodes CSADFLRGHEQFF. The chain recombines TRBV20-1 with TRBJ2-1; D may be TRBD1 or TRBD2 (5 bases each). The CDR3 contains 13 residues. In germline, CDR1 is DFQATT, CDR2 SNEGSKA (reference sequence). Trimming took off 6 bases at V and 8 bases at J, with 17 bases between the two ends.

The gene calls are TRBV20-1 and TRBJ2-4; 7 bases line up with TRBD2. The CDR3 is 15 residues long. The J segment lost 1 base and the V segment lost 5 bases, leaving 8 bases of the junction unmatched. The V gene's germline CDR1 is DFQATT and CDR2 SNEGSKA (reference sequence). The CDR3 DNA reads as TGCAGTGCTGTGACCGGGAGGAGGGCCAAAAACATTCAGTACTTC. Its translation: CSAVTGRRAKNIQYF.

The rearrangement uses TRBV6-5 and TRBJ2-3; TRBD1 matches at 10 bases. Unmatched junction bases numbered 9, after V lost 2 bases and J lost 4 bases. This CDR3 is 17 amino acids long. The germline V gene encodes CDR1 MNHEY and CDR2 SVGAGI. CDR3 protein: CASSYLTVGQGPDTQYF. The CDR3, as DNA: TGTGCCAGCAGTTACCTGACCGTGGGACAGGGGCCAGATACGCAGTATTTT.

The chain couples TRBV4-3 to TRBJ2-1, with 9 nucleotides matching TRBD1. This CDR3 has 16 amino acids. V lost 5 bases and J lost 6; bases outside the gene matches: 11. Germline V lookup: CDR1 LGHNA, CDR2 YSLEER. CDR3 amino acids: CASSERGDRVTNEQFF. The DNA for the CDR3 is TGCGCCAGCAGCGAAAGGGGGGACAGGGTAACCAATGAGCAGTTCTTC.

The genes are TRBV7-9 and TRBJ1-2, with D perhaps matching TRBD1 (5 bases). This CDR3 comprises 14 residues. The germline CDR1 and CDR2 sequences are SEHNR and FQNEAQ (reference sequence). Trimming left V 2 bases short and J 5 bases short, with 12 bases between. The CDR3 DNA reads TGTGCCAGCAGCTTATTAGGGGACCTTTATGGCTACACCTTC. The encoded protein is CASSLLGDLYGYTF.

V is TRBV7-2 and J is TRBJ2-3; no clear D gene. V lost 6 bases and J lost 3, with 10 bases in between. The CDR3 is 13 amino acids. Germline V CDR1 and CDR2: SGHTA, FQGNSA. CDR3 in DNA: TGTGCCAGCAGTTCTCGGCGAACAGATACGCAGTATTTT. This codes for CASSSRRTDTQYF.

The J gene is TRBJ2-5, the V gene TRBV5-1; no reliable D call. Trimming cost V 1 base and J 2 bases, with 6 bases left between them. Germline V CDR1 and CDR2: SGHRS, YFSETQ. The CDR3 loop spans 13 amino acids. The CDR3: CASSLIGQETQYF. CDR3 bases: TGCGCCAGCAGCTTGATAGGACAAGAGACCCAGTACTTC.

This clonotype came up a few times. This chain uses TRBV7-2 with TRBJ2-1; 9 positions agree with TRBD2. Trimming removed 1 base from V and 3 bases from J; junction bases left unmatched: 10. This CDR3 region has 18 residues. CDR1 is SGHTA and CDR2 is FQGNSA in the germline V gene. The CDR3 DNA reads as TGTGCCAGCAGCTTAGTGAGGGCGGGAGGGTCCTTCTACAATGAGCAGTTCTTC. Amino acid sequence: CASSLVRAGGSFYNEQFF.

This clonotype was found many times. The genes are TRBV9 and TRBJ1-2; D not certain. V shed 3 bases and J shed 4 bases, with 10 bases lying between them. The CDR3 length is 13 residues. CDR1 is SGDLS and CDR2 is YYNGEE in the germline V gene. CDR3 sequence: CASSAPPAYGYTF. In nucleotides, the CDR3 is TGTGCCAGCAGCGCCCCCCCGGCCTATGGCTACACCTTC.

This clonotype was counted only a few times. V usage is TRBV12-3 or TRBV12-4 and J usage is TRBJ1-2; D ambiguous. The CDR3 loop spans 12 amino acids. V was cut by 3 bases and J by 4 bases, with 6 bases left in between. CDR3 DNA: TGTGCCAGCAGTTTCGGCAGCTATGGCTACACCTTC. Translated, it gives CASSFGSYGYTF.

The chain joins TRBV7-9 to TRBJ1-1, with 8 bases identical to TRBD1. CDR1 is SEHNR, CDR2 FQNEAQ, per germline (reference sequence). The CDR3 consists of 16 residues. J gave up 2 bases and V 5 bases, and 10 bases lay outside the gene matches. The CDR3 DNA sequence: TGTGCCAGCAGCCCCGACTGGACAGGGCTTAACACTGAAGCTTTCTTT. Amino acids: CASSPDWTGLNTEAFF. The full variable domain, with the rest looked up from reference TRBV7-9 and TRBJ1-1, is DTGVSQNPRHKITKRGQNVTFRCDPISEHNRLYWYRQTLGQGPEFLTYFQNEAQLEKSRLLSDRFSAERPKGSFSTLEIQRTEQGDSAMYLCASSPDWTGLNTEAFFGQGTRLTVV.

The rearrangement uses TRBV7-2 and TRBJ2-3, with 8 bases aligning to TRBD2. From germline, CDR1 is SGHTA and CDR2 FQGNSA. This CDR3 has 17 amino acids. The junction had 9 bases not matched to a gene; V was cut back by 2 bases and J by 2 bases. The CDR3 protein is CASSLTLAGTITDTQYF. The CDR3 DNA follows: TGTGCCAGCAGCTTAACCTTAGCGGGAACTATCACAGATACGCAGTATTTT. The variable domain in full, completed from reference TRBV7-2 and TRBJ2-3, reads GAGVSQSPSNKVTEKGKDVELRCDPISGHTALYWYRQSLGQGLEFLIYFQGNSAPDKSGLPSDRFSAERTGGSVSTLTIQRTQQEDSAVYLCASSLTLAGTITDTQYFGPGTRLTVL.

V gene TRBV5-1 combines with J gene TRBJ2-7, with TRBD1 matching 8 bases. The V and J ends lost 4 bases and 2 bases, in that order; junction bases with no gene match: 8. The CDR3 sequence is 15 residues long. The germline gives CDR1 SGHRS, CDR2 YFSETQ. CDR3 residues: CASSIGQGYTYEQYF. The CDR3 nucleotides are TGCGCCAGCAGCATCGGACAGGGCTACACCTACGAGCAGTACTTC.

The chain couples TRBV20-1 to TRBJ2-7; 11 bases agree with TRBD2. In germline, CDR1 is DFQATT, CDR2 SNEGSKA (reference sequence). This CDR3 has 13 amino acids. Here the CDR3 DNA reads TGCAGCGGGACTAGCGGAACAACCTACGAGCAGTACTTC. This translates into CSGTSGTTYEQYF.

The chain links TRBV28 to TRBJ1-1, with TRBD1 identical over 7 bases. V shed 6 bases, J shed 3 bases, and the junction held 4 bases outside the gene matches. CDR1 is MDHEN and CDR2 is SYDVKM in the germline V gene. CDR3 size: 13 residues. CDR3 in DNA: TGTGCCAGCAGGCCCCAGGGGGACACTGAAGCTTTCTTT. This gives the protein CASRPQGDTEAFF.

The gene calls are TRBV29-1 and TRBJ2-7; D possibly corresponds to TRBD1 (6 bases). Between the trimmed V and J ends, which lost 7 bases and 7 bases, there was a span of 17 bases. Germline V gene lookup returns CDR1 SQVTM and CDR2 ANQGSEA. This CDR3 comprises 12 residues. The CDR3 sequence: CSAGTTEGEQYF. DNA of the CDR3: TGCAGCGCTGGGACAACCGAGGGGGAGCAGTACTTC.

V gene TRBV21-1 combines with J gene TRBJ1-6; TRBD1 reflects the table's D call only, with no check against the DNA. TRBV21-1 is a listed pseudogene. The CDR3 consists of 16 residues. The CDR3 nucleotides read TGTGCCAGCAGCAAGGGGCGCAGGGTCGGACATTCACCCCTCCACTTT. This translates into CASSKGRRVGHSPLHF.

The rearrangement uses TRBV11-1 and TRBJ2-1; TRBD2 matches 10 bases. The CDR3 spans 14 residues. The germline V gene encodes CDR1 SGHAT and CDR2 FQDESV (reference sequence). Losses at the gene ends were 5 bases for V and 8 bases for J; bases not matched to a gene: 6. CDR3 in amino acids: CASSPLGTSDEQFF. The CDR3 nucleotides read TGTGCCAGCAGCCCGTTGGGGACTAGCGATGAGCAGTTCTTC.